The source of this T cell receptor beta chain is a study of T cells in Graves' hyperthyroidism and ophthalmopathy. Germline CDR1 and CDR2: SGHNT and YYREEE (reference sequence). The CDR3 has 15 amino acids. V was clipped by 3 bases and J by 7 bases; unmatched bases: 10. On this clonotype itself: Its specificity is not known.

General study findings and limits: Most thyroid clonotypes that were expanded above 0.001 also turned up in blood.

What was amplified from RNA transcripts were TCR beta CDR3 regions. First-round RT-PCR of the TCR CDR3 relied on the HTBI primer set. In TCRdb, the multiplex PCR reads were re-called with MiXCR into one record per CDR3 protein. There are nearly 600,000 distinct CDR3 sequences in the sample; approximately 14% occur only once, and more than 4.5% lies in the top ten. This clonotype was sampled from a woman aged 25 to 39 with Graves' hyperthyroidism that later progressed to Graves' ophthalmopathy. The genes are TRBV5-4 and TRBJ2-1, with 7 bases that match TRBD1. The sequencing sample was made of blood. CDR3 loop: CASSSPGTASNEQFF. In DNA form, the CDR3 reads TGTGCCAGCAGCTCCCCCGGGACAGCTTCAAATGAGCAGTTCTTC.